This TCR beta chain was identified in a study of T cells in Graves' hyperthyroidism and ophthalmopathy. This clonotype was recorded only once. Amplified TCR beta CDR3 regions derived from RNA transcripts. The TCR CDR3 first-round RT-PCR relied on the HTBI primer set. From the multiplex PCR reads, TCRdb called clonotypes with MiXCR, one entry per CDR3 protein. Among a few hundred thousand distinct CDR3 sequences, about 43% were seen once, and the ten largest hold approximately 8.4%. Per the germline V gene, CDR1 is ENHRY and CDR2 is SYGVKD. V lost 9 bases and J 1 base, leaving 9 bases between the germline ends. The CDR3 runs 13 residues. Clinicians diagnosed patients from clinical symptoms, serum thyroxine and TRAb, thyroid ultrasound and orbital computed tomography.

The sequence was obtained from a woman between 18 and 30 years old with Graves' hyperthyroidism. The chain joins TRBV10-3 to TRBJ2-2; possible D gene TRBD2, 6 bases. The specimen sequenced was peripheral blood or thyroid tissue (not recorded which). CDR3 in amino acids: CAMGGQNTGELFF. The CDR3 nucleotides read TGTGCCATGGGGGGTCAGAACACCGGGGAGCTGTTTTTT.